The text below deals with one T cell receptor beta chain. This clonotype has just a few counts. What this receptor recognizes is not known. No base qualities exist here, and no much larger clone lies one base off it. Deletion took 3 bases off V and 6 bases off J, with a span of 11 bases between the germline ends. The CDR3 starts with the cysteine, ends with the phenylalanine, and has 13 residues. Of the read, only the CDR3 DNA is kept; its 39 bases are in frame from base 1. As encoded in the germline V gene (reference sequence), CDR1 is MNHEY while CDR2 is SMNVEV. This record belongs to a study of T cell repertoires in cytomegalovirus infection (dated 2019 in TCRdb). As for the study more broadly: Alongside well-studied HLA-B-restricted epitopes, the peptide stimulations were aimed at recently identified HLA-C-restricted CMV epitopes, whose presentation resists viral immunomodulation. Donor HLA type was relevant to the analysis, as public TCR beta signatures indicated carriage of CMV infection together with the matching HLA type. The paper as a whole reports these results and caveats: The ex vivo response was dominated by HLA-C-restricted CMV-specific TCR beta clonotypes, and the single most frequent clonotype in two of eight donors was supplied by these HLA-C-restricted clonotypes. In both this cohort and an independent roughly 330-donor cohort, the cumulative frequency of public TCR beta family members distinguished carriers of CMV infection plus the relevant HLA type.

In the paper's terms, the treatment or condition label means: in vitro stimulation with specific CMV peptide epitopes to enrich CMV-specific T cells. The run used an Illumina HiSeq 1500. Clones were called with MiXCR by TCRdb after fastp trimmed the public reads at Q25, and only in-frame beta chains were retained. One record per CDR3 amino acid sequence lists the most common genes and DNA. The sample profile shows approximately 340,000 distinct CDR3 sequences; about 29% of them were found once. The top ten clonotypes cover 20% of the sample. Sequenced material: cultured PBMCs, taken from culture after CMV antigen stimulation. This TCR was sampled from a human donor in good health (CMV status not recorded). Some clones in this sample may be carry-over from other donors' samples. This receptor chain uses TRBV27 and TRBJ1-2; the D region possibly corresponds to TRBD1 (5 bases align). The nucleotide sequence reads TGTGCCAGCAGTTTTGGGGACCGAGATGGCTACACCTTC. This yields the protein CASSFGDRDGYTF.